A selection of T cell receptor beta chains follows, all from one sample in a study of T cell responses to AZD1222 COVID-19 vaccine. TCRdb's copy holds only in-frame clones and misses some; the assay was immunoSEQ multiplex PCR. The sample records about 170,000 clones, just over 90% being singletons. The sequencing here drew on peripheral blood, taken on day 0 of AZD1222 vaccination. The receptors were gathered from an adult in good health. The CDR3 runs from the conserved cysteine through the conserved F or W. D genes are given only for firm matches. The size field is filled for only some rows; it gives once, few, many or a size class.

size	V	length	D	J	DNA	CDR3
.	TRBV2	12	.	TRBJ1-1	TGTGCCAGCAGTTTCGGGGGCCATGAAGCTTTCTTT	CASSFGGHEAFF
once	TRBV19	13	.	TRBJ1-6	TGTGCCAGTAGTATGCTGTATAATTCACCCCTCCACTTT	CASSMLYNSPLHF
.	TRBV7-2	16	TRBD2	TRBJ2-1	TGTGCCAGCAGCTCCGGAAGCGGGGGGCAATACAATGAGCAGTTCTTC	CASSSGSGGQYNEQFF
few	TRBV2	11	.	TRBJ2-7	TGTGCCAGCAGCCTCATGCGGGAGCAGTACTTC	CASSLMREQYF
.	TRBV7-2	12	.	TRBJ1-2	TGTGCCAGCAGCGCAGGGGTGCGGGGCTACACCTTC	CASSAGVRGYTF
.	TRBV4-2	15	TRBD2	TRBJ2-3	TGTGCCAGCAGCCAAGGCGGGCCGGGAGGAGATACGCAGTATTTT	CASSQGGPGGDTQYF
once	TRBV7-2	17	TRBD1	TRBJ1-6	TGTGCCAGCAGCCTCTCTCAGGGGGCGGTTGGGCATTCACCCCTCCACTTT	CASSLSQGAVGHSPLHF
.	TRBV3-1/TRBV3-2	21	TRBD2	TRBJ2-1	TGTGCCAGCAGCCAAGTACGGGCAGGGCCTTGGACTAGCGGGGGCCCCGGTGAGCAGTTCTTC	CASSQVRAGPWTSGGPGEQFF
.	TRBV28	12	.	TRBJ1-1	TGTGCCAGCAGCCGGGGGGGGCGAGAAGCTTTCTTT	CASSRGGREAFF
.	TRBV20-1	10	.	TRBJ2-7	TGCAGTGCTAGTAAAGACGAGCAGTACTTC	CSASKDEQYF
.	TRBV5-4	13	.	TRBJ1-2	TGTGCCAGCAGCATTCCCGGGAGCTATGGCTACACCTTC	CASSIPGSYGYTF
.	TRBV9	14	.	TRBJ2-2	TGTGCCAGCAGCGTTACAGGGAACACCGGGGAGCTGTTTTTT	CASSVTGNTGELFF
.	TRBV3-1/TRBV3-2	16	TRBD1	TRBJ1-1	TGTGCCAGCAGCCAAAGGACAGGGGGCCCGAACACTGAAGCTTTCTTT	CASSQRTGGPNTEAFF
.	TRBV4-3	15	.	TRBJ2-3	TGCGCCAGCAGCCAAGAAGGCTGGGGGGGCAGGGGGCAGTATTTT	CASSQEGWGGRGQYF
.	TRBV5-1	13	.	TRBJ2-7	TGCGCCAGCTCTCTTCTGGCTACCTACGAGCAGTACTTC	CASSLLATYEQYF
.	TRBV5-6	16	.	TRBJ2-3	TGTGCCAGCAGCCAAACTGGCGGCTCGGCGAGGGATACGCAGTATTTT	CASSQTGGSARDTQYF
.	TRBV4-2	16	TRBD2	TRBJ2-7	TGTGCCAGCAGCCAAGTCCCTAGCGGGGTATTTGACGAGCAGTACTTC	CASSQVPSGVFDEQYF
.	TRBV7-8	16	TRBD2	TRBJ2-1	TGTGCCAGCAGCTTACCTGCGGGGGGGATCCTATATGAGCAGTTCTTC	CASSLPAGGILYEQFF
few	TRBV9	14	.	TRBJ1-5	TGTGCCAGCAGCGTAGCAGGGACGGGGCAGCCCCAGCATTTT	CASSVAGTGQPQHF
.	TRBV7-9	16	TRBD2	TRBJ2-5	TGTGCCAGCAGCTTAGTGGTCGGGGGGTACCAAGAGACCCAGTACTTC	CASSLVVGGYQETQYF
.	TRBV18	16	TRBD1	TRBJ1-3	TGTGCCAGCTCACCACAGGGGGCGGTTGCTGGAAACACCATATATTTT	CASSPQGAVAGNTIYF
.	TRBV6-1	15	.	TRBJ1-5	TGTGCCAGCAGTGACCGCAGGGCGAACAATCAGCCCCAGCATTTT	CASSDRRANNQPQHF
.	TRBV5-6	14	TRBD1	TRBJ1-5	TGTGCCAGCAGCACCGGACAGGGCGAACAGCCCCAGCATTTT	CASSTGQGEQPQHF
.	TRBV4-3	15	.	TRBJ1-6	TGCGCCAGCAGCCAAGAGGCGCAAGGATTTTCACCCCTCCACTTT	CASSQEAQGFSPLHF
.	TRBV29-1	16	TRBD2	TRBJ2-3	TGCAGCGTTGGAGGGGCTGCGGGGGGGATCACAGATACGCAGTATTTT	CSVGGAAGGITDTQYF
.	TRBV6-5	13	.	TRBJ1-6	TGTGCCAGCAGTTACTCTCCAAATTCACCCCTCCACTTT	CASSYSPNSPLHF
.	TRBV6-5	14	.	TRBJ1-5	TGTGCCAGCGGAGAGGGGGGGCGCGGGCAGCCCCAGCATTTT	CASGEGGRGQPQHF